This T cell receptor (beta chain) was profiled in a study of sequential checkpoint blockade in melanoma. As for the study in general: DNA from 91 pretreatment tumor samples underwent TCRβ immunosequencing. After nivolumab or ipilimumab alone, about 22 patients had week-13 rebiopsies.

General study results and limits: Pretreatment TIL clonality tracked with response in the nivolumab-first arm. Mutational load did not correlate with tumor T-cell fraction or clonality.

The CDR3 extends over 14 amino acids. Trimming stripped 0 bases from V and 8 bases from J, with 10 bases between. CDR1 is KGHSH and CDR2 is LQKENI in the germline V gene. On this clone itself: The antigen is undetermined.

Treatment reported: randomized to nivolumab then ipilimumab (arm A) or the reverse (arm B). Repertoires were generated with immunoSEQ multiplex PCR, while TCRdb's copy carries only in-frame clones and drops some. The repertoire holds several thousand clones, with about 35% as singletons. This chain uses TRBV18 with TRBJ1-4; D is unclear. The TCR was taken from a human donor with melanoma. Sequencing was performed on tumor tissue (inferred from file names), taken from a patient given nivolumab and ipilimumab in sequence. The DNA for the CDR3 is TGTGCCAGCTCACCACCTCAGAACGGAGAAAAACTGTTTTTT. Amino acids: CASSPPQNGEKLFF.